The 2 T cell receptor beta chains in this list originate from one sample, sequenced in a study of long-term antiretroviral therapy in people with HIV. Researchers ran immunoSEQ v3.0 at survey level. The repertoire was sequenced with immunoSEQ multiplex PCR; TCRdb's copy has only in-frame clones and lacks some. This table has thousands of clones, around 84% appearing once. The source material was unsorted PBMCs, sampled 0.3 years before starting antiretroviral therapy. The receptors were gathered from a man aged 25-45 years with HIV.

This chain connects TRBV4-1 to TRBJ2-2; 9 bases fit TRBD1. The CDR3 has 20 residues. Trimming cost V 2 bases and J 5 bases; bases outside gene matches: 18. Germline V gives CDR1 MGHRA, CDR2 YSYEKL. The CDR3 nucleotides read TGCGCCAGCAGCCAATTTATAATGTCACCCCGGACAGGGGATACCGGGGAGCTGTTTTTT. Translating it yields CASSQFIMSPRTGDTGELFF.

The CDR3 loop is CASSLSNSDLPYF. CDR3 coding DNA: TGTGCCAGCAGTTTATCGAACAGCGACCTCCCGTACTTC. The gene calls are TRBV27 and TRBJ2-5, with unresolved D. CDR1 is MNHEY, CDR2 SMNVEV, per germline (reference sequence). The CDR3 is 13 residues long. Trimming shortened V by 0 bases and J by 13 bases, and 15 bases separated the two germline ends.